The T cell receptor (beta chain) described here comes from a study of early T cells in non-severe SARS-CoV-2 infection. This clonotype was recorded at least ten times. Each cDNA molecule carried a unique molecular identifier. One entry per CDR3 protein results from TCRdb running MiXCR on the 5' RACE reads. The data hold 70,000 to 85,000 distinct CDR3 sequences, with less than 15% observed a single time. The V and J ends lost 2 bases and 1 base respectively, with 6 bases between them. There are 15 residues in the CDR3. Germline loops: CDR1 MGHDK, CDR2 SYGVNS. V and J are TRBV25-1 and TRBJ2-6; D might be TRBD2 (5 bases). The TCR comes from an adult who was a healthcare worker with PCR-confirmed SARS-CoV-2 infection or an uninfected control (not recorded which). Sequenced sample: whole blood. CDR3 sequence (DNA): TGTGCCAGCAGTGAAAGAGGGTCTGGGGCCAACGTCCTGACTTTC. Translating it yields CASSERGSGANVLTF.